This T cell receptor (beta chain) was captured by sequencing in a study of OX40 agonist ivuxolimab in advanced cancers. Study conclusions and caveats: A proportion of nonresponders additionally exhibited low normalized T-cell clonal expansion. The study found that CD8+ T cells averaged more expanded clones than CD4+. CD4+ and CD8+ blood T cells expanded clonally by week 6 at 0.1 to 3.0 mg/kg. Among the least clonally expanded were partial responders at 0.1-3.0 mg/kg.

TCRdb's table, derived via immunoSEQ multiplex PCR, lists solely in-frame clones and lacks some. The sample carries approximately 58,000 clones, around 86% recorded once. With respect to this clone: Its specificity is unknown.

CDR1 and CDR2 from the germline V gene are SGHNT and YYREEE (reference sequence). The V and J ends lost 0 bases and 4 bases respectively, with 20 bases between them. The CDR3 is made up of 19 amino acids. This clonotype was sampled from an adult with an advanced solid tumor such as melanoma, head and neck, liver or kidney cancer. The chain couples TRBV5-4 to TRBJ2-6; tentatively, D is TRBD1 or TRBD2 (5 bases each). The sample consisted of CD4+ or CD8+ T cells sorted from blood, taken in a trial of the OX40 agonist ivuxolimab. CDR3 sequence (DNA): TGTGCCAGCAGCTTGGTCCCGGGACGGCCTAGTACCGGGGCCAACGTCCTGACTTTC. It is translated as CASSLVPGRPSTGANVLTF.